Each of the 30 T cell receptor beta chains below was sequenced from the same sample in a study of shared clonotypes between healthy human individuals. TCRdb keeps only in-frame clones here, not all; method: immunoSEQ multiplex PCR. The sample holds about 800,000 clones, about 97% seen once. CD45RO-negative, CCR7-selected cells formed the naive CD8 fraction, which excluded terminally differentiated effector memory CD45RA+ cells. The sample comprised naive CD8+ T cells sorted from blood. These receptor sequences come from a man younger than 40 in good health.

The rearrangement links TRBV5-1 to TRBJ2-1; no definite D call. Trimming removed 2 bases at V and 8 bases at J, with 8 bases between. CDR1 is SGHRS and CDR2 is YFSETQ in the germline V gene. The CDR3 is 12 residues long. The DNA for the CDR3 is TGCGCCAGCAGCTTAAGAAGTCATGAGCAGTTCTTC. Its protein product is CASSLRSHEQFF.

The rearrangement joins TRBV27 to TRBJ1-5; D remains unclear. The CDR3 totals 15 residues. Trimming stripped 2 bases from V and 0 bases from J, with 8 bases between. CDR1 and CDR2 from the germline V gene are MNHEY and SMNVEV (reference sequence). CDR3 nucleotide sequence: TGTGCCAGCAGTTTAAAGGGCTATAGCAATCAGCCCCAGCATTTT. Residues: CASSLKGYSNQPQHF.

The chain is built from TRBV19 and TRBJ1-2; 7 nucleotides agree with TRBD1. In germline, CDR1 is LNHDA, CDR2 SQIVND (reference sequence). The CDR3 covers 13 residues. V lost 6 bases to trimming and J lost 4 bases; unmatched junction nucleotides: 5. CDR3 DNA sequence: TGTGCCAGTAGCCTCCGACAGGGCTATGGCTACACCTTC. It yields the protein CASSLRQGYGYTF.

The chain combines TRBV2 with TRBJ2-7; a possible D gene is TRBD1 (7 bases). CDR3 length equals 14 residues. The germline gives CDR1 SNHLY, CDR2 FYNNEI. Trimming removed 6 bases at V and 4 bases at J, with 16 bases between. CDR3 coding DNA: TGTGCCAGCAGGATGACAGGGAGGATTTACGAGCAGTACTTC. This sequence encodes CASRMTGRIYEQYF.

The rearrangement uses TRBV6-5 and TRBJ1-1; D gene uncertain. CDR3 length equals 14 residues. V lost 1 base to trimming and J lost 1 base, with 7 bases between them. Germline V gene sequence: CDR1 MNHEY, CDR2 SVGAGI. The CDR3 is CASSYWGENTEAFF. CDR3 bases: TGTGCCAGCAGTTACTGGGGTGAGAACACTGAAGCTTTCTTT.

This chain uses TRBV7-3 with TRBJ2-1; 7 bases line up with TRBD1. The CDR3 spans 15 residues. Germline-derived CDR1 and CDR2 are SGHTA and FQGTGA. The junction had 8 bases not matched to a gene; V was cut back by 5 bases and J by 4 bases. The CDR3 spells CASSPTTGLYNEQFF. CDR3 in DNA: TGTGCCAGCAGCCCAACGACAGGGCTTTACAATGAGCAGTTCTTC.

The chain uses TRBV7-3 and TRBJ2-1, with a weak D call TRBD2 (6 bases). Germline V lookup: CDR1 SGHTA, CDR2 FQGTGA. CDR3 length equals 18 residues. Trimming took 1 base from V and 4 from J, leaving 20 bases between them. For the CDR3, the DNA is TGTGCCAGCAGCTTAATGGGAGCGGCGGGGTATCGGTACAATGAGCAGTTCTTC. This translates into CASSLMGAAGYRYNEQFF. Looking up the rest from reference TRBV7-3 and TRBJ2-1 gives the full variable domain: GAGVSQTPSNKVTEKGKYVELRCDPISGHTALYWYRQSLGQGPEFLIYFQGTGAADDSGLPNDRFFAVRPEGSVSTLKIQRTERGDSAVYLCASSLMGAAGYRYNEQFFGPGTRLTVL.

The chain uses TRBV18 and TRBJ2-3; maybe TRBD2 (5 bases). Germline CDR1 KGHSH, CDR2 LQKENI. This CDR3 has 13 residues. Deletions cut 5 bases from V and 1 base from J, with 7 bases between. The CDR3: CASSYGGTDTQYF. In DNA, the CDR3 is TGTGCCAGCTCATACGGGGGCACAGATACGCAGTATTTT. The full variable domain, completed using reference TRBV18 and TRBJ2-3, is NAGVMQNPRHLVRRRGQEARLRCSPMKGHSHVYWYRQLPEEGLKFMVYLQKENIIDESGMPKERFSAEFPKEGPSILRIQQVVRGDSAAYFCASSYGGTDTQYFGPGTRLTVL.

The chain links TRBV28 to TRBJ2-1; TRBD1 matches at 9 bases. CDR1 is MDHEN, CDR2 SYDVKM, per germline. V lost 7 bases to trimming and J lost 5 bases; unmatched junction nucleotides: 18. This CDR3 comprises 18 residues. The CDR3 DNA reads as TGTGCCAGCATTAGCCGCTTCGGCGGGACAGGGACCCACAATGAGCAGTTCTTC. Its translation is CASISRFGGTGTHNEQFF. Combining the CDR3 with reference TRBV28 and TRBJ2-1 gives the whole variable domain DVKVTQSSRYLVKRTGEKVFLECVQDMDHENMFWYRQDPGLGLRLIYFSYDVKMKEKGDIPEGYSVSREKKERFSLILESASTNQTSMYLCASISRFGGTGTHNEQFFGPGTRLTVL.

This rearrangement joins TRBV7-6 to TRBJ2-1; D assignment may be TRBD1 or TRBD2 (5 bases each). This CDR3 spans 12 amino acids. Trimming stripped 8 bases from V and 5 bases from J, with 10 bases between. Germline V gives CDR1 SGHVS, CDR2 FNYEAQ. CDR3 in DNA: TGTGCCAGCTGCCGGGGCGACAATGAGCAGTTCTTC. This encodes CASCRGDNEQFF.

A note on this clone: The identical CDR3 is also encoded by other nucleotide sequences in the sample. The CDR3 region is CASSSLSYEQYF. As DNA, the CDR3 is TGTGCCAGCAGCTCCCTCTCCTACGAGCAGTACTTC. The chain combines TRBV5-6 with TRBJ2-7; D is unclear. The V gene lost 3 bases and the J gene lost 0 bases, with 4 bases spanning the gap. Germline CDR1 is SGHDT and CDR2 is YYEEEE. This CDR3 has 12 residues.

This chain links TRBV11-2 with TRBJ2-1, with TRBD2 matching over 7 bases. The trim removed 4 bases at V and 7 bases at J, leaving 13 bases unmatched. The germline gives CDR1 SGHAT, CDR2 FQNNGV. There are 16 residues in the CDR3. CDR3 sequence (DNA): TGTGCCAGCAGCTACCCGGGAGGATTGAGAGAGAATGAGCAGTTCTTC. Residues: CASSYPGGLRENEQFF.

This chain uses TRBV27 with TRBJ2-7; 11 bases match TRBD1. Per germline, CDR1 MNHEY and CDR2 SMNVEV (reference sequence). J was trimmed by 5 bases and V by 6 bases; bases with no gene match: 3. The CDR3 runs 13 residues. CDR3 in amino acids: CASSGQGADEQYF. For the CDR3, the DNA is TGTGCCAGCAGCGGACAGGGGGCGGACGAGCAGTACTTC.

The rearrangement joins TRBV4-3 to TRBJ2-7; D gene unclear. Trimming removed 0 bases from V and 6 bases from J, with 9 bases in between. CDR1 LGHNA and CDR2 YSLEER come from the germline V gene. CDR3 size: 13 residues. The CDR3 region is CASSQDRSSEQYF. The CDR3 region has the DNA TGCGCCAGCAGCCAAGATAGAAGTTCCGAGCAGTACTTC.

The rearrangement links TRBV11-2 to TRBJ2-7; D may be TRBD2 (7 bases). The V and J ends lost 6 bases and 3 bases respectively, with 12 bases between them. The germline V gene encodes CDR1 SGHAT and CDR2 FQNNGV. CDR3 length: 13 amino acids. The CDR3 sequence is CASSLRGGYEQYF. CDR3 bases: TGTGCCAGCAGTTTGAGGGGGGGCTACGAGCAGTACTTC.

The rearrangement joins TRBV5-6 to TRBJ1-5; tentatively, D is TRBD1 (6 bases). The CDR3 is 15 residues long. CDR1 and CDR2 from the germline V gene are SGHDT and YYEEEE. The ends were cut back, 2 bases at V and 5 bases at J, with 14 bases in the middle. Written as DNA, the CDR3 is TGTGCCAGCAGCTTTTTTCAGGGGATCGATCAGCCCCAGCATTTT. This translates into CASSFFQGIDQPQHF.

The chain employs TRBV29-1 and TRBJ1-3, with D tentatively TRBD1 (5 bases). In germline, CDR1 is SQVTM, CDR2 ANQGSEA. This CDR3 contains 14 residues. Deletions cut 6 bases from V and 3 bases from J, with 15 bases between. Here the CDR3 reads CSVLTSGSGNTIYF. CDR3 coding DNA: TGCAGCGTCCTCACCTCAGGGAGTGGAAACACCATATATTTT.

This chain joins TRBV5-1 and TRBJ2-6; D is possibly TRBD1 or TRBD2 (5 bases each). Germline V CDR1 and CDR2: SGHRS, YFSETQ. Trimming took 5 bases from V and 2 from J, leaving 11 bases between them. The CDR3 loop spans 15 amino acids. CDR3 nucleotides: TGCGCCAGCAGTCCCGGGACCGCTGGGGCCAACGTCCTGACTTTC. Translating it yields CASSPGTAGANVLTF.

The V call is TRBV6-1, the J call TRBJ2-5, with D possibly TRBD1 on 6 matching bases. The length of the CDR3 is 14 residues. V lost 4 bases, J lost 5 bases, and 14 bases lay in between. Germline assignment: CDR1 MNHNS and CDR2 SASEGT. CDR3 amino acids: CASSVRGYRETQYF. The CDR3 DNA sequence: TGTGCCAGCAGTGTCAGGGGTTATAGGGAGACCCAGTACTTC.

The gene calls are TRBV7-2 and TRBJ1-5; D not resolved. CDR3 length equals 14 residues. Germline V gene sequence: CDR1 SGHTA, CDR2 FQGNSA. Trimming removed 0 bases at V and 5 bases at J, with 8 bases between. CDR3 DNA sequence: TGTGCCAGCAGCTTAGCCCCCAGCTATCAGCCCCAGCATTTT. Amino acid sequence: CASSLAPSYQPQHF.

V is TRBV4-1 and J is TRBJ2-7; 11 bases agree with TRBD2. V dropped 3 bases and J dropped 7; count of bases not matched to a gene: 5. The CDR3 is made up of 14 amino acids. Germline V CDR1 and CDR2: MGHRA, YSYEKL. The CDR3 protein is CASSHALAGGEQYF. For the CDR3, the DNA is TGCGCCAGCAGCCATGCTCTAGCGGGAGGTGAGCAGTACTTC.

The chain is built from TRBV5-1 and TRBJ2-7; D uncertain. CDR1 is SGHRS and CDR2 is YFSETQ in the germline V gene. The V gene lost 2 bases and the J gene lost 3 bases, with 12 bases spanning the gap. CDR3 length: 14 residues. CDR3 loop: CASSFVSPLYEQYF. CDR3 nucleotide sequence: TGCGCCAGCAGCTTCGTTTCCCCCCTCTACGAGCAGTACTTC.

The chain recombines TRBV5-6 with TRBJ2-1; 8 nucleotides match TRBD2. This CDR3 is built from 16 residues. Germline V gene sequence: CDR1 SGHDT, CDR2 YYEEEE. Trimming removed 4 bases from V and 8 bases from J; junction bases left unmatched: 14. CDR3 protein: CASSPVGSGSRDEQFF. The CDR3, as DNA: TGTGCCAGCAGCCCGGTTGGCAGCGGGAGTAGGGATGAGCAGTTCTTC.

The chain has TRBV29-1 and TRBJ2-7; D could derive from TRBD1 or TRBD2 (6 bases each). This CDR3 is built from 11 residues. V lost 8 bases and J lost 6, with 14 bases in between. Germline assignment: CDR1 SQVTM and CDR2 ANQGSEA. CDR3 region: CSFAEGVEQYF. The CDR3 DNA reads as TGCAGCTTCGCGGAGGGGGTCGAGCAGTACTTC.

The rearrangement joins TRBV4-2 to TRBJ1-3, with unresolved D. V lost 0 bases, J lost 4 bases, and 7 bases lay in between. Germline CDR1 and CDR2: LGHNA and YNFKEQ. This CDR3 has 14 residues. CDR3 amino acids: CASSQEGPGNTIYF. The CDR3 DNA reads TGTGCCAGCAGCCAAGAAGGTCCGGGAAACACCATATATTTT.

The chain uses TRBV7-6 and TRBJ2-1, with 8 bases matching TRBD2. The length of the CDR3 is 15 residues. V lost 6 bases and J lost 0; bases outside the gene matches: 4. CDR1 and CDR2 from the germline V gene are SGHVS and FNYEAQ. Here the CDR3 DNA reads TGTGCCAGCAGTCTAGCGGGCGTCTCCTACAATGAGCAGTTCTTC. Protein sequence: CASSLAGVSYNEQFF. Full variable domain (outside the CDR3, taken from reference TRBV7-6 and TRBJ2-1): GAGVSQSPRYKVTKRGQDVALRCDPISGHVSLYWYRQALGQGPEFLTYFNYEAQQDKSGLPNDRFSAERPEGSISTLTIQRTEQRDSAMYRCASSLAGVSYNEQFFGPGTRLTVL.

J is TRBJ1-2 and V is TRBV29-1; 10 positions match TRBD1. The germline V gene has CDR1 SQVTM and CDR2 ANQGSEA. The CDR3 spans 16 residues. Trimming at V came to 7 bases and at J to 4 bases, leaving 15 bases not matched to a gene. The CDR3 nucleotides read TGCAGCGCTGGGGTCCTGGAGACAGGGGGCGGCTATGGCTACACCTTC. Amino acids: CSAGVLETGGGYGYTF.

V is TRBV2 and J is TRBJ2-5; D remains ambiguous. The CDR3 runs to 13 residues. Germline CDR1 SNHLY, CDR2 FYNNEI. The germline V and J ends were trimmed by 4 bases and 5 bases, with 11 bases remaining between them. The CDR3: CASSVVGLETQYF. Here the CDR3 DNA reads TGTGCCAGCAGTGTTGTAGGGTTGGAGACCCAGTACTTC.

The CDR3 DNA reads TGTGCCTGGAGTCCCGGACAGGGCTCCGAAAAACTGTTTTTT. Protein: CAWSPGQGSEKLFF. The chain has TRBV30 and TRBJ1-4, with TRBD1 matching over 8 bases. This CDR3 is 14 amino acids long. Germline CDR1 GTSNPN, CDR2 SVGIG (reference sequence). J was trimmed by 8 bases and V by 2 bases; bases with no gene match: 7.

Worth noting for this clone: Other nucleotide sequences in the sample specify the same CDR3. The chain combines TRBV29-1 with TRBJ2-2, with D possibly being TRBD1 (6 bases). CDR3 length: 13 amino acids. Trimming shortened V by 6 bases and J by 2 bases, and 10 bases separated the two germline ends. Germline V lookup: CDR1 SQVTM, CDR2 ANQGSEA. CDR3 amino acids: CSVLGQNTGELFF. In nucleotides, the CDR3 is TGCAGCGTCTTGGGACAAAACACCGGGGAGCTGTTTTTT.